This TCR beta chain stems from a study of blood T cell repertoires in COVID-19. The wider study: Sources were T cells, B-cell-depleted T cells, or PBMCs; the material itself was cDNA or gDNA.

The CDR3 runs to 14 residues. V was cut by 3 bases and J by 7 bases, with 12 bases left in between. Looked up from germline, CDR1 is SEHNR and CDR2 is FQNEAQ (reference sequence). Assay used: immunoSEQ multiplex PCR; TCRdb lists only in-frame clones, some missing. The repertoire holds about 100,000 clones, with roughly nine tenths as singletons. V and J are TRBV7-9 and TRBJ1-4; tentatively, D is TRBD1 (5 bases). The receptor was isolated from a middle-aged man with active COVID-19. Specimen: peripheral blood. CDR3 in amino acids: CASSLEGTGEKLFF. In DNA, the CDR3 is TGTGCCAGCAGCTTGGAGGGGACCGGTGAAAAACTGTTTTTT. Together with reference TRBV7-9 and TRBJ1-4, the CDR3 gives the full variable domain: DTGVSQNPRHKITKRGQNVTFRCDPISEHNRLYWYRQTLGQGPEFLTYFQNEAQLEKSRLLSDRFSAERPKGSFSTLEIQRTEQGDSAMYLCASSLEGTGEKLFFGSGTQLSVL.